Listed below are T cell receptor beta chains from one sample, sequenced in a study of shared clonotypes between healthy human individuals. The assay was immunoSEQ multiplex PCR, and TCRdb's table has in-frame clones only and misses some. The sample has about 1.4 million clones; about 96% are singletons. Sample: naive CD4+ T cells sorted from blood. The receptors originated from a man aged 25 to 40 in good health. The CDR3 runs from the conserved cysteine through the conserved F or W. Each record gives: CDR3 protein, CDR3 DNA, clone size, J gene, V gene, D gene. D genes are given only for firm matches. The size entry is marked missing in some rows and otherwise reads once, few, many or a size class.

CASSPLRTYEQYF	TGTGCCAGCTCACCATTACGAACATACGAGCAGTACTTC	.	TRBJ2-7	TRBV18	.
CAIRSSTGELFF	TGTGCCATCCGGAGCTCTACCGGGGAGCTGTTTTTT	.	TRBJ2-2	TRBV10-3	.
CASSEALRGQYGYTF	TGTGCCAGCAGTGAAGCGCTTAGAGGACAGTATGGCTACACCTTC	.	TRBJ1-2	TRBV2	.
CSVGSGTGFGEQFF	TGCAGCGTCGGATCCGGGACAGGTTTTGGTGAGCAGTTCTTC	once	TRBJ2-1	TRBV29-1	TRBD1
CASSVMSSGNTIYF	TGTGCCAGTAGTGTCATGAGCTCTGGAAACACCATATATTTT	.	TRBJ1-3	TRBV19	.
CASSSPGQGARDTQYF	TGTGCCAGCAGCTCACCGGGACAGGGGGCGAGGGATACGCAGTATTTT	.	TRBJ2-3	TRBV5-4	TRBD1
CASSQDGSGGATGELFF	TGTGCCAGCAGCCAAGACGGATCAGGGGGCGCAACCGGGGAGCTGTTTTTT	.	TRBJ2-2	TRBV4-2	TRBD1
CASRRGPNTGELFF	TGTGCCAGCAGGAGAGGGCCGAACACCGGGGAGCTGTTTTTT	.	TRBJ2-2	TRBV9	.
CASSSLASANEQFF	TGTGCCAGCAGCTCACTAGCGTCTGCGAATGAGCAGTTCTTC	.	TRBJ2-1	TRBV7-9	TRBD2
CASSIRDQLFQYF	TGTGCCAGTAGTATCCGGGACCAACTATTTCAGTACTTC	.	TRBJ2-7	TRBV19	.
CASSRTGAYGYTF	TGTGCCAGCAGCCGAACAGGGGCCTATGGCTACACCTTC	.	TRBJ1-2	TRBV5-6	TRBD1
CASSPARWGGYNEQFF	TGTGCCAGCTCACCGGCCCGCTGGGGTGGTTACAATGAGCAGTTCTTC	.	TRBJ2-1	TRBV18	.
CAVRAPDTQYF	TGTGCCGTCCGGGCCCCAGATACGCAGTATTTT	.	TRBJ2-3	TRBV7-7	.
CACDPPGSNEQFF	TGTGCCTGTGACCCACCGGGGAGTAATGAGCAGTTCTTC	.	TRBJ2-1	TRBV30	.
CASSEVFWGLNQPQHF	TGTGCCAGCAGTGAAGTATTTTGGGGGCTCAATCAGCCCCAGCATTTT	.	TRBJ1-5	TRBV6-1	.
CASSLLSRYEQYF	TGTGCCAGCAGTTTACTCTCACGGTACGAGCAGTACTTC	.	TRBJ2-7	TRBV27	.
CASSSRRNSYEQYF	TGTGCCAGCAGCTCTCGACGGAACTCCTACGAGCAGTACTTC	.	TRBJ2-7	TRBV5-4	.
CASSPPTGATTDTQYF	TGTGCCAGCTCACCCCCGACAGGGGCGACCACAGATACGCAGTATTTT	.	TRBJ2-3	TRBV18	TRBD1
CASSLGRGTDTQYF	TGCGCCAGCAGCCTTGGCAGAGGCACAGATACGCAGTATTTT	.	TRBJ2-3	TRBV5-1	.
CASSLSHHYNEQFF	TGTGCCAGCAGCTTATCTCATCACTACAATGAGCAGTTCTTC	.	TRBJ2-1	TRBV7-2	.
CASSQPGLNYEQYF	TGTGCCAGCTCACAACCGGGACTAAACTACGAGCAGTACTTC	.	TRBJ2-7	TRBV18	TRBD2
CASSLSGNQETQYF	TGTGCCAGCAGCCTAAGCGGGAACCAAGAGACCCAGTACTTC	.	TRBJ2-5	TRBV7-3	TRBD2
CASSLARTVGSYNEQFF	TGTGCCAGCTCACTAGCCAGGACAGTAGGCTCCTACAATGAGCAGTTCTTC	.	TRBJ2-1	TRBV18	.
CASSPLETTGNTIYF	TGTGCCAGCTCACCATTAGAGACAACTGGAAACACCATATATTTT	.	TRBJ1-3	TRBV18	.
CASSPATGGRGYTF	TGTGCCAGCAGCCCCGCGACAGGGGGAAGGGGCTACACCTTC	.	TRBJ1-2	TRBV7-8	TRBD1
CASSYEGNIQYF	TGTGCCAGCAGTTACGAGGGCAACATTCAGTACTTC	.	TRBJ2-4	TRBV6-5	.
CASRAEEGVNEKLFF	TGTGCCAGCAGGGCCGAAGAGGGGGTTAATGAAAAACTGTTTTTT	.	TRBJ1-4	TRBV28	.
CASSPGTSGNTGELFF	TGTGCCAGCAGCCCTGGGACTAGCGGCAACACCGGGGAGCTGTTTTTT	.	TRBJ2-2	TRBV11-3	TRBD2
CASSVGEGYYSVTEAFF	TGTGCCAGCAGTGTTGGGGAGGGGTATTATTCGGTAACTGAAGCTTTCTTT	.	TRBJ1-1	TRBV6-1	.
CASRFQGAAPTNEKLFF	TGTGCCAGCAGGTTTCAGGGGGCAGCTCCGACTAATGAAAAACTGTTTTTT	.	TRBJ1-4	TRBV27	TRBD1
CASSLQGLTEKLFF	TGTGCCAGCAGCTTGCAGGGGTTAACTGAAAAACTGTTTTTT	.	TRBJ1-4	TRBV5-5	.
CASSYGTGSAGELFF	TGCGCCAGCAGCTACGGGACAGGGTCGGCCGGGGAGCTGTTTTTT	.	TRBJ2-2	TRBV5-1	TRBD1
CASSLVMQGGSNQPQHF	TGTGCCAGCAGCTTAGTTATGCAGGGGGGTAGCAATCAGCCCCAGCATTTT	.	TRBJ1-5	TRBV7-9	TRBD1
CASTPQVNTEAFF	TGTGCCAGCACACCTCAGGTGAACACTGAAGCTTTCTTT	once	TRBJ1-1	TRBV2	.
CASSGRQGAYEQYF	TGTGCCAGCAGTGGGCGACAGGGAGCCTACGAGCAGTACTTC	.	TRBJ2-7	TRBV6-1	TRBD1
CASSGAGYEQYF	TGTGCCAGCAGCGGGGCCGGGTACGAGCAGTACTTC	.	TRBJ2-7	TRBV6-1	.
CASTYMEVGTEAFF	TGTGCCAGCACGTACATGGAGGTGGGAACTGAAGCTTTCTTT	.	TRBJ1-1	TRBV2	.